This T cell receptor beta chain was sequenced in a study of blood T cell repertoires in COVID-19. Sequenced by immunoSEQ multiplex PCR; TCRdb stores in-frame clones only, minus some. The data contain about 200,000 clones, 80% to 90% of them singletons. V lost 6 bases and J lost 5, with 14 bases in between. This CDR3 region has 14 residues. Germline V CDR1 and CDR2: KGHSH, LQKENI. Source material: peripheral blood. The V and J genes are TRBV18 and TRBJ2-1, with D perhaps TRBD1 (6 bases). This clonotype was obtained from a woman in her seventies with acute or convalescent COVID-19. The CDR3 region is CASSPGQSHNEQFF. The CDR3, as DNA: TGTGCCAGCTCTCCAGGACAGTCCCACAATGAGCAGTTCTTC.